This T cell receptor beta chain stems from a study of cytomegalovirus exposure and HLA in healthy donors. Data came from immunoSEQ multiplex PCR; TCRdb stores just in-frame clones and leaves some out. This repertoire shows 150,000 to 200,000 clones, 65% to 90% found once; its top ten account for 13%. The CDR3 has 14 residues. CDR1 and CDR2 (germline): MNHEY, SMNVEV (reference sequence). The V segment lost 7 bases and the J segment 3 bases; nucleotides outside the gene matches: 4. The clonotype comes from a woman aged 30 to 39 in good health and CMV-seropositive. Material for sequencing was PBMCs. This sequence joins TRBV27 and TRBJ2-1, with 9 nucleotides matching TRBD1. DNA for the CDR3: TGTGCCAGCACCTACAGGGGGCTCTACAATGAGCAGTTCTTC. Residues: CASTYRGLYNEQFF.